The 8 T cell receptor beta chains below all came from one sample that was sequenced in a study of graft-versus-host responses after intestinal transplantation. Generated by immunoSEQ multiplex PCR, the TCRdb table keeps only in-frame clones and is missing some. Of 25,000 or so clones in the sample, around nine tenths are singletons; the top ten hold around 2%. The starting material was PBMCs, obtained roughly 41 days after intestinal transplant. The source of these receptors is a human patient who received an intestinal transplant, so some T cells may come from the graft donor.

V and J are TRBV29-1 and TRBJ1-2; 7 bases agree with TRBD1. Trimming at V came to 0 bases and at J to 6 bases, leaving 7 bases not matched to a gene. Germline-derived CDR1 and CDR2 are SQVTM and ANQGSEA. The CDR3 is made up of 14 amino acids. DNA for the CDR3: TGCAGCGTTGAAGACCCCAAGGGGGCGGATGGCTACACCTTC. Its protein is CSVEDPKGADGYTF.

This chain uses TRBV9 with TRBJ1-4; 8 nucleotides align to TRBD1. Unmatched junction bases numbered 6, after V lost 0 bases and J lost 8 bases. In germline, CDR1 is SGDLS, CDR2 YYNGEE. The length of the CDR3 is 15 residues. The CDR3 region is CASSVGRGLGEKLFF. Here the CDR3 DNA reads TGTGCCAGCAGCGTAGGCAGGGGGCTGGGGGAAAAACTGTTTTTT.

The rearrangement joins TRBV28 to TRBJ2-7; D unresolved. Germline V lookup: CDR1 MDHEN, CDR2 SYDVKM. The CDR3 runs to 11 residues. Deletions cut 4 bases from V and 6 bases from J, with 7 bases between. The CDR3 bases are TGTGCCAGCAGTTCCCAGCGCGAGCAGTACTTC. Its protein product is CASSSQREQYF.

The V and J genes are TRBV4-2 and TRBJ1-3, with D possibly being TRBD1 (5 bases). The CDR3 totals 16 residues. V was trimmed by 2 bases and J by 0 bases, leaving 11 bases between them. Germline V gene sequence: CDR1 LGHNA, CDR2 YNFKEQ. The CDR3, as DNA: TGTGCCAGCAGCCAAATAACAGGCAGCTCTGGAAACACCATATATTTT. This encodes CASSQITGSSGNTIYF.

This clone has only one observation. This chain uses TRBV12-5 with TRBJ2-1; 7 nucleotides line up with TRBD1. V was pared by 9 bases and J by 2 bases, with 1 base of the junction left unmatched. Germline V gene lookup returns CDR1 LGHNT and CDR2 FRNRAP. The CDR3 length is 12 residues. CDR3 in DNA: TGTGCTAGCGACAGGGCCTACAATGAGCAGTTCTTC. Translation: CASDRAYNEQFF.

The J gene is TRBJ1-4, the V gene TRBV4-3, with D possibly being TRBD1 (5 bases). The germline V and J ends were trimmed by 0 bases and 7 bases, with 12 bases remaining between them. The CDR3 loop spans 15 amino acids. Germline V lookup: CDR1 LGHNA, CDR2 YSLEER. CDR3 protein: CASSQDGDGGEKLFF. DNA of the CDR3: TGCGCCAGCAGCCAAGATGGGGACGGTGGTGAAAAACTGTTTTTT.

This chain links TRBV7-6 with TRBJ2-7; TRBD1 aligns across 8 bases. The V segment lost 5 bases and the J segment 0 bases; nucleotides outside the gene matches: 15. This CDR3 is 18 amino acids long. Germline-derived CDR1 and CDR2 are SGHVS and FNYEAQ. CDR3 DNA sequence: TGTGCCAGCAGCCACCCTTTGGGGACAGGCAGTCTCTCCTACGAGCAGTACTTC. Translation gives CASSHPLGTGSLSYEQYF.

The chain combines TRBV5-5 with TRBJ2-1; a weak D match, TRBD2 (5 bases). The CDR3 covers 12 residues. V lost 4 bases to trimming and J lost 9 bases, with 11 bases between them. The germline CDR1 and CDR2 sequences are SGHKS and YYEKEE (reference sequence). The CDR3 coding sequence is TGTGCCAGCAGCCCAGTAGCGCCTGAGCAGTTCTTC. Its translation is CASSPVAPEQFF.